This section outlines one TCR beta chain sequence together with its context. The record originates from a study of T cells expressing NK-cell markers. The CDR3 length is 15 residues. CDR1 and CDR2 (germline): SGHTA, FQGNSA. What made the TCR beta cDNA was 5'RACE template switching with UMIs. Following a re-call of the 5' RACE reads, TCRdb has one entry per CDR3 protein and lacks DNA. The clone table shows 300,000 to 450,000 distinct CDR3 sequences, with the ten largest holding 4% to 6.5%. The chain is built from TRBV7-2 and TRBJ2-7; the TCRdb D gene call, TRBD1, has no DNA to confirm it. Sequenced sample: blood T cells: a sorted CD56 or NKG2C T cell subset, CD4+ or CD8+ T cells, or bulk PBMC T cells (not recorded which). The clonotype was recovered from a man aged 18-70 years in good health. This chain's CDR3 is CASSSDGGAGYEQYF.